The TCR beta chain described here comes from a study of blood T cell repertoires in COVID-19 (dated by TCRdb to 2020 to 2022). Notes on the research overall: Collaborator samples came from the United States, Italy and Spain and covered acute and convalescent phases of COVID-19. The samples were drawn from two sources: the first 160 participants of the ongoing ImmuneRACE study, and 1,254 subjects contributed by 6 global collaborators. A de-identified subject ID, COVID-19 status, age in years and sex were almost always included in the sample metadata. Deeply sampled blood TCRbeta repertoires from subjects exposed to, actively infected with, or recovered from COVID-19 were included in the dataset. Where HLA class I and class II types were available, the types were taken from metadata supplied by the sample provider, not from assay-based typing. A freely available public database, intended as a resource for researchers studying the immune response to SARS-CoV-2, is where the repertoires were released. The prospective study material was composed of cDNA or gDNA derived from T cells, B-cell-depleted T cells, or PBMCs. Results and caveats for the whole study, not just this receptor: How much clinical and demographic metadata was included differed by source and by participant, and the metadata was provided uncurated.

Each collaborating institution followed its own protocols to collect whole blood in K2EDTA tubes. For TCRbeta analysis, collaborators shipped samples in one of three forms: frozen whole blood, isolated PBMCs, or DNA extracted from either of those sample types. Remarks on this clone: The antigen it binds to is not known. The junction shows a germline mismatch at one end, possibly a read error.

TCRbeta CDR3 regions were amplified from genomic DNA using the immunoSEQ Assay, a bias-controlled multiplex PCR. Regarding the original processing steps: The number of nucleated cells in each sample was estimated by amplification of reference gene primers within the assay. To quantify the absolute abundance of each unique TCRbeta CDR3 rearrangement, sequence reads were collapsed and filtered. For each sample, productive Simpson clonality was calculated as the square root of Simpson's diversity index over productive rearrangements. TCRdb re-hosts the immuneACCESS table, in-frame sequences only. Its copies lack some clones; in the studies checked, an unresolved V gene accounts for under half of them, and the cause for the rest is not known. The V and J calls and clone size come from that table; D and trimming were worked out from the DNA. Here the sample has around 94,000 clones; about 86% occur a single time. The top ten hold around 5.8% of the sample.

Taken from cysteine to phenylalanine, the CDR3 has 10 residues. The entry retains the CDR3 DNA only, 30 bases that are in frame from base 1. This TCR was recovered from a man aged 55 to 69 with acute or convalescent COVID-19. The source material was peripheral blood. The rearrangement joined TRBV12-3 or TRBV12-4 to TRBJ1-1, with the D gene uncertain. The CDR3 region has the sequence CASGNSEAFF. At the DNA level, the sequence is TGTGCCAGCGGAAACAGTGAAGCTTTCTTT.